Below, one T cell receptor (beta chain) is given with its context. Its antigen is currently unknown. The data were obtained in a study of radiation and T cells in renal cell carcinoma. CDR1 and CDR2 from the germline V gene are SGHRS and YFSETQ. Trimming at V came to 5 bases and at J to 2 bases, leaving 8 bases not matched to a gene. This CDR3 region has 16 residues. As to time point: blood 2 weeks post-SBRT. Treatment specified: 15 Gy SBRT to primary tumor, nephrectomy 4 weeks later. After SBRT, blood was collected at 2 and 4 weeks, plus baseline. The tumor was a clear cell renal cell carcinoma. General study results and limits: Without pretreatment biopsies, baseline tumor clonotype presence was undetermined.

Repertoires were generated with immunoSEQ multiplex PCR, while TCRdb's copy carries only in-frame clones and drops some. The sample holds about 130,000 clones, over 75% seen once. J is TRBJ2-3 and V is TRBV5-1; TRBD2 aligns across 10 bases. This TCR derives from a man aged 50 to 59 with renal cell carcinoma. The sample was blood, taken from a patient whose treatment included radiotherapy and nephrectomy. CDR3 DNA sequence: TGCGCCAGCAGTAAGCGGGGGGGCCTAAACACAGATACGCAGTATTTT. Protein product: CASSKRGGLNTDTQYF.